Sequencing of this T cell receptor (beta chain) was carried out in a study of blood T cell repertoires in COVID-19. As for the study in general: COVID-19 samples, acute and convalescent, were from the United States, Italy and Spain. Sample material is recorded as cDNA or gDNA derived from T cells, B-cell-depleted T cells, or PBMCs.

This table comes from immunoSEQ multiplex PCR, and its TCRdb copy is limited to in-frame clones, with some not included. In the table there are 50,000 to 65,000 clones, just under 95% of which are singletons. There are 15 residues in the CDR3. V trimming: 0 bases; J trimming: 7 bases; junction bases outside the gene matches: 7. CDR1 SQVTM and CDR2 ANQGSEA come from the germline V gene. The rearrangement uses TRBV29-1 and TRBJ2-1; 9 positions match TRBD2. The receptor comes from a human donor in a cohort sampled during active COVID-19. Material: peripheral blood. CDR3 region: CSVEDIAGVGNEQFF. In DNA form, the CDR3 reads TGCAGCGTTGAAGATATAGCGGGAGTCGGGAATGAGCAGTTCTTC.